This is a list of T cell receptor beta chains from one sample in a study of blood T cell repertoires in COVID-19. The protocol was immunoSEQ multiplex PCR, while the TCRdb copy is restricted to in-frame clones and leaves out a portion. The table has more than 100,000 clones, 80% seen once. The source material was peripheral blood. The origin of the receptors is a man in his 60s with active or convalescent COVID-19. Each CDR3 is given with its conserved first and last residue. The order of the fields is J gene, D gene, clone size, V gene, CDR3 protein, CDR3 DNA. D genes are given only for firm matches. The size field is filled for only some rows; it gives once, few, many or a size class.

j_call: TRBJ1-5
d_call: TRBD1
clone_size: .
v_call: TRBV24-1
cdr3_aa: CATSDSRTGGNQPQHF
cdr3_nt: TGTGCCACCAGTGATTCAAGGACAGGAGGGAATCAGCCCCAGCATTTT

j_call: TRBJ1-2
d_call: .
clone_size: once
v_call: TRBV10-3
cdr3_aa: CAISDGTRTNYGYTF
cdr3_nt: TGTGCCATCAGTGACGGGACAAGGACCAACTATGGCTACACCTTC

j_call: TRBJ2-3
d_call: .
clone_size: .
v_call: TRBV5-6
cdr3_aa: CASSLRITDTQYF
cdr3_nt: TGTGCCAGCAGCTTGCGTATCACAGATACGCAGTATTTT

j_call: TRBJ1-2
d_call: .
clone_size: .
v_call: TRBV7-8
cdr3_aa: CASSLGAFNGYTF
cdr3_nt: TGTGCCAGCAGCTTAGGGGCATTCAATGGCTACACCTTC

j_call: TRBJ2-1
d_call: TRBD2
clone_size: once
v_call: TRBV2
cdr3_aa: CASSGPSGRYNEQFF
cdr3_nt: TGTGCCAGCAGTGGTCCTAGCGGGAGGTACAATGAGCAGTTCTTC

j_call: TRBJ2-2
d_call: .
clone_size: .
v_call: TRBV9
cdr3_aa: CASSVARGSTGELFF
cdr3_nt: TGTGCCAGCAGCGTAGCGAGAGGGAGCACCGGGGAGCTGTTTTTT

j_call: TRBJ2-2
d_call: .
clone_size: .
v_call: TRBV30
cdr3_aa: CAWSADRNTGELFF
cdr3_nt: TGTGCCTGGAGCGCAGACAGGAACACCGGGGAGCTGTTTTTT

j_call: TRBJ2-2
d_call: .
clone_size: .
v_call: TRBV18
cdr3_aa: CASSPSRGRSGELFF
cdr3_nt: TGTGCCAGCTCACCTTCGAGGGGGAGATCCGGGGAGCTGTTTTTT

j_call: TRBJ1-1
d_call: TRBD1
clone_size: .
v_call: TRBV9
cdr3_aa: CASSVAPQGPIGTEAFF
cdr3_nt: TGTGCCAGCAGCGTAGCACCACAGGGGCCAATTGGCACTGAAGCTTTCTTT

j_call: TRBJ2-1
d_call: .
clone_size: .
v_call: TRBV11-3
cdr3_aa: CASSLGGGGSYNEQFF
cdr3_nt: TGTGCCAGCAGCTTAGGAGGAGGAGGCTCCTACAATGAGCAGTTCTTC

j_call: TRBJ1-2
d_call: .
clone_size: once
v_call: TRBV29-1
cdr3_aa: CSVTRDTGYTF
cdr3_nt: TGCAGCGTTACTAGGGACACCGGCTACACCTTC

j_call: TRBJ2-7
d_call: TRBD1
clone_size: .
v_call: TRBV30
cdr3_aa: CAWRTFGTGAYEQYF
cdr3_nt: TGTGCCTGGAGAACGTTCGGGACAGGGGCCTACGAGCAGTACTTC

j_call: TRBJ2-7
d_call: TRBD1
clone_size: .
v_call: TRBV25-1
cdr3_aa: CASRGQSSYEQYF
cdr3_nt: TGTGCCAGCAGGGGACAGTCCTCCTACGAGCAGTACTTC

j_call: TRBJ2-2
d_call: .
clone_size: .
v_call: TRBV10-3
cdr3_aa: CAIQGGVNTGELFF
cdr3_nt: TGTGCCATCCAGGGGGGTGTGAACACCGGGGAGCTGTTTTTT

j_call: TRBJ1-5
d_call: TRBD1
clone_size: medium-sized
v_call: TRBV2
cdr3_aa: CASRPHRGRSNQPQHF
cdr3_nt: TGTGCCAGCAGACCTCACAGGGGACGTAGCAATCAGCCCCAGCATTTT

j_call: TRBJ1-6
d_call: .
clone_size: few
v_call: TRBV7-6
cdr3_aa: CASSQDQGNNNSPLHF
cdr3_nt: TGTGCCAGCAGCCAAGACCAGGGGAATAATAATTCACCCCTCCACTTT

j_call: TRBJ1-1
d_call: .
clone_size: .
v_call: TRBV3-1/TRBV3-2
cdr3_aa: CASSLSSYNTEAFF
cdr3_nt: TGTGCCAGCAGCCTATCAAGCTACAACACTGAAGCTTTCTTT

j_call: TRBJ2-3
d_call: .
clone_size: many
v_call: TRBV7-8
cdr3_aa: CASSLTSTGATQYF
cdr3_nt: TGTGCCAGCAGCTTAACGTCGACCGGAGCTACGCAGTATTTT

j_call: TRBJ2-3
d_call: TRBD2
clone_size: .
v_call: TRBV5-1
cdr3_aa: CASSSIPGLATDTQYF
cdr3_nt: TGCGCCAGCAGCTCGATCCCGGGACTAGCCACAGATACGCAGTATTTT

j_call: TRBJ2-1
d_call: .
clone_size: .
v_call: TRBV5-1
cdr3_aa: CASSPPGSRGEQFF
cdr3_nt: TGCGCCAGCAGCCCGCCTGGGAGCCGAGGGGAGCAGTTCTTC

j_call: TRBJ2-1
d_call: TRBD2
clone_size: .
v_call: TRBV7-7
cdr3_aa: CASRIRLAGENYNEQFF
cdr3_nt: TGTGCCAGCAGAATCAGACTAGCGGGAGAGAACTACAATGAGCAGTTCTTC

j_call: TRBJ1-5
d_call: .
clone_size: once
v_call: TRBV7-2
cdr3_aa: CASSLVGVNQPQHF
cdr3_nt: TGTGCCAGCAGCTTAGTAGGGGTCAATCAGCCCCAGCATTTT

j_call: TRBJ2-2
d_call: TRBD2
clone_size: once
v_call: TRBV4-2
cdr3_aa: CASSLAGVDGELFF
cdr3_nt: TGTGCCAGCAGCCTAGCGGGAGTGGACGGGGAGCTGTTTTTT

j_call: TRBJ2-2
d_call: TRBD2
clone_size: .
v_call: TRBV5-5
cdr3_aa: CASMIGYGRVSGELFF
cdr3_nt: TGTGCCAGCATGATCGGGTACGGGAGGGTATCCGGGGAGCTGTTTTTT

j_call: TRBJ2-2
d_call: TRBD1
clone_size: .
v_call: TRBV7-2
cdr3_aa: CASSIQGGSGELFF
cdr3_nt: TGTGCCAGCAGCATACAGGGGGGTTCCGGGGAGCTGTTTTTT

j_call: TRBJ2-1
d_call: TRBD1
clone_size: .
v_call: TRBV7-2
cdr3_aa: CASSLYRGRNEQFF
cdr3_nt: TGTGCCAGCAGCTTATACAGGGGCAGGAATGAGCAGTTCTTC

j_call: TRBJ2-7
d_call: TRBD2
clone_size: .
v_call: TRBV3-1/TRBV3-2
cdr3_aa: CASRSGTRSSEQYF
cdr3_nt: TGTGCCAGCAGGTCCGGGACTAGGAGTTCCGAGCAGTACTTC